This T cell receptor beta chain was recorded in a study of T cells in Graves' hyperthyroidism and ophthalmopathy. TCR beta CDR3 region amplification was performed from RNA transcripts. With the HTBI primer set, the TCR CDR3 went through a first round of RT-PCR. TCRdb reprocessed the multiplex PCR reads via MiXCR and lists one record per CDR3 protein. Here the sample spans some 360,000 distinct CDR3 sequences, around 13% being singletons. V was clipped by 3 bases and J by 11 bases; unmatched bases: 4. CDR3 length: 12 residues. Looked up from germline, CDR1 is ENHRY and CDR2 is SYGVKD. General observations from the study: A model using 13 V-J features told ophthalmopathy apart from stable hyperthyroidism.

This clonotype was detected ten times or more. Its antigen is unidentified. The chain combines TRBV10-3 with TRBJ1-1, with 9 bases identical to TRBD1. Sequences were obtained from blood. The sequence derives from a woman in her fifties or sixties with Graves' hyperthyroidism. In nucleotides, the CDR3 is TGTGCCATCAGTGAAACAGGGGGCGATGCTTTCTTT. Protein sequence: CAISETGGDAFF.